This entry is about one T cell receptor (beta chain). What it recognizes is unknown. The PCR contained 60 Vbeta and 13 Jbeta primers. Using immunoSEQ multiplex PCR, the repertoire was profiled, and TCRdb retains in-frame clones only, with some absent. Seen here are over 150,000 clones, over 60% observed once, and the top ten hold approximately 3%. This specimen belongs to a study of cytomegalovirus exposure and HLA in healthy donors. In the study overall: The early release's HLA-typed donors yielded approximately 81 million unique TCRs. General study findings and limits: Presence/absence analyses assumed roughly uniform sequencing depth across donors.

V was trimmed by 1 base and J by 3 bases, leaving 6 bases between them. CDR3 size: 13 residues. Germline V gene data show CDR1 as MDHEN and CDR2 as SYDVKM. This TCR was recovered from a woman between 25 and 40 years old in good health and CMV-seronegative. The chain recombines TRBV28 with TRBJ1-1; D is unresolved. The sequenced material came from PBMCs. The CDR3 loop reads CASSLSGDTEAFF. CDR3 nucleotides: TGTGCCAGCAGTTTATCCGGGGACACTGAAGCTTTCTTT.